This TCR beta chain was retrieved from a study of blood T cell repertoires in COVID-19. About the study: Samples taken during acute and convalescent COVID-19 were collected in the United States, Italy and Spain. T cells, B-cell-depleted T cells, or PBMCs provided the cDNA or gDNA that served as material.

Authors' methods: How many nucleated cells were present was estimated from reference gene primer amplification. Clones were read by immunoSEQ multiplex PCR, and TCRdb kept only the in-frame ones, dropping some. V and J calls and clone size follow that table, whereas D and trimming were derived from the DNA. The sample contains just under 100,000 clones, more than 70% of which appear only once. J gave up 1 base and V 4 bases, and 7 bases lay outside the gene matches. Germline V gene lookup returns CDR1 SQVTM and CDR2 ANQGSEA. The CDR3 sequence is 15 residues long. The genes are TRBV29-1 and TRBJ2-7; 10 nucleotides agree with TRBD2. Sequencing was carried out using peripheral blood. This TCR was recovered from an older woman in a cohort sampled during active or convalescent COVID-19. CDR3: CSVGASGSTSYEQYF. DNA of the CDR3: TGCAGCGTTGGAGCTAGCGGGAGTACGTCCTACGAGCAGTACTTC.